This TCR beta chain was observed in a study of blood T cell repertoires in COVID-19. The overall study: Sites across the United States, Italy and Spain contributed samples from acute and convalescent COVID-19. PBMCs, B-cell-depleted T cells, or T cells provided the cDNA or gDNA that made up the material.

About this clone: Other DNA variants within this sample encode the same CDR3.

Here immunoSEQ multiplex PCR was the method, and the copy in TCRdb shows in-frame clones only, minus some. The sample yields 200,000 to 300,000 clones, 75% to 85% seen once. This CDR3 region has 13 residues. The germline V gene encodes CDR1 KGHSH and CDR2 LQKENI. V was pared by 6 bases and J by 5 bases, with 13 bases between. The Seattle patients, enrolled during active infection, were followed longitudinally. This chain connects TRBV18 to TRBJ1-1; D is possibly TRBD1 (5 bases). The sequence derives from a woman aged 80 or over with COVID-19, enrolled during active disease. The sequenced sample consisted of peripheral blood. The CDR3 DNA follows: TGTGCCAGCTCGCCCCAGGGTCGGACTGAAGCTTTCTTT. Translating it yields CASSPQGRTEAFF.